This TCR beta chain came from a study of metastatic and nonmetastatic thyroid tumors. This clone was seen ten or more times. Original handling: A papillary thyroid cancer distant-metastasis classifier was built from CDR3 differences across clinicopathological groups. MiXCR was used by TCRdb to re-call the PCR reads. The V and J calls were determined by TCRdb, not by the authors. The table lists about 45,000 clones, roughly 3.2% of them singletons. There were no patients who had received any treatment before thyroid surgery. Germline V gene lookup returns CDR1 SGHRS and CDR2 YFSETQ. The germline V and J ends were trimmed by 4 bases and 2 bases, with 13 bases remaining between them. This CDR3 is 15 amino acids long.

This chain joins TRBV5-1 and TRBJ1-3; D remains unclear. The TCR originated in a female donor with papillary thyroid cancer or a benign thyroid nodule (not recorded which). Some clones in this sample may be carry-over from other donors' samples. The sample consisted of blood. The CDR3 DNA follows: TGCGCCAGCAGCCCAAACGCGGGGACTGGAAACACCATATATTTT. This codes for CASSPNAGTGNTIYF. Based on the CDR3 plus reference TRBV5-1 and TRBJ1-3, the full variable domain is KAGVTQTPRYLIKTRGQQVTLSCSPISGHRSVSWYQQTPGQGLQFLFEYFSETQRNKGNFPGRFSGRQFSNSRSEMNVSTLELGDSALYLCASSPNAGTGNTIYFGEGSWLTVV.